This is a list of T cell receptor beta chains from one sample in a study of blood T cell repertoires in COVID-19. Method: immunoSEQ multiplex PCR; TCRdb's copy keeps in-frame clones and lacks some. The repertoire has about 260,000 clones, approximately 87% of them found once; the top ten carry roughly 8.6%. Sequenced material: peripheral blood. Source of these receptors: a human donor in a cohort sampled during active COVID-19. Both conserved end residues are part of each CDR3. D genes are given only for firm matches. Clone size is shown for a subset of rows, as once, few, many or a class of expanded clone.

abundance,j_gene,d_gene,v_gene,CDR3nt,CDR3aa
-,TRBJ2-2,TRBD2,TRBV3-1/TRBV3-2,TGTGCCAGCAGCCAAGTCCCTTCATCGGGGGGTAACACCGGGGAGCTGTTTTTT,CASSQVPSSGGNTGELFF
once,TRBJ2-5,TRBD2,TRBV2,TGTGCCAGCAAACTTTGGGGGCTAGCGGGGGAGACCCAGTACTTC,CASKLWGLAGETQYF
few,TRBJ2-7,TRBD1,TRBV19,TGTGCCAGTAGTTTGGGACAGGGGGAGCAGTACTTC,CASSLGQGEQYF
-,TRBJ2-5,-,TRBV6-6,TGTGCCAGCAGCTCCGGAGAGACCCAGTACTTC,CASSSGETQYF
-,TRBJ1-5,-,TRBV10-3,TGTGCCATCAGTGCGGGATATAGCAATCAGCCCCAGCATTTT,CAISAGYSNQPQHF
-,TRBJ2-3,-,TRBV7-9,TGTGCCAGCAGCTTAGAGGCCGGGTACACAGATACGCAGTATTTT,CASSLEAGYTDTQYF
-,TRBJ2-5,-,TRBV3-1/TRBV3-2,TGTGCCAGCAGCCAAGATCTGGTGGTTTTGGACAGCCCGAGGAGGGAGACCCAGTACTTC,CASSQDLVVLDSPRRETQYF
-,TRBJ2-7,TRBD2,TRBV11-2,TGTGCCAGCAGTTCCCCCGCCGGGACTAGCGGGGGGGCTTACTACGAGCAGTACTTC,CASSSPAGTSGGAYYEQYF
few,TRBJ2-5,TRBD2,TRBV3-1/TRBV3-2,TGTGCCAGCAGCCAAGGGCGGACTAGCGGGAGGCAGACCCAGTACTTC,CASSQGRTSGRQTQYF
few,TRBJ2-7,-,TRBV6-6,TGTGCCAGCAGTTACTCCGGGGGATCCTACGAGCAGTACTTC,CASSYSGGSYEQYF
-,TRBJ1-2,-,TRBV12-3/TRBV12-4,TGTGCCAGCAGTTTCTCGGTCAACGATGGCTACACCTTC,CASSFSVNDGYTF
-,TRBJ2-3,-,TRBV2,TGTGCCAGCAGTGAGGGCGCCTACACAGATACGCAGTATTTT,CASSEGAYTDTQYF
-,TRBJ2-5,-,TRBV12-3/TRBV12-4,TGTGCCAGCAGGGGGCCGGGAGAGACCCAGTACTTC,CASRGPGETQYF
-,TRBJ2-7,-,TRBV19,TGTGCCAGTAGTATACGGGTTTTGGGATCGGGGGTGGACGAGCAGTACTTC,CASSIRVLGSGVDEQYF
-,TRBJ2-7,-,TRBV12-3/TRBV12-4,TGTGCCAGCAGTCTATTCTACGAGCAGTACTTC,CASSLFYEQYF
-,TRBJ2-1,TRBD2,TRBV6-5,TGTGCCAGCCCTGGGGTTAGCGGGGCAATTGAGCAGTTCTTC,CASPGVSGAIEQFF
once,TRBJ1-1,-,TRBV3-1/TRBV3-2,TGTGCCAGCAGCCAAGAGGGGGGTTGGAACACTGAAGCTTTCTTT,CASSQEGGWNTEAFF
-,TRBJ2-3,TRBD2,TRBV2,TGTGCCAGCAGGACTCGACTAGCGGGGATAGATACAGATACGCAGTATTTT,CASRTRLAGIDTDTQYF
-,TRBJ2-7,TRBD1,TRBV2,TGTGCCAGCAGACCAGACAGGGGATTATTCTACGAGCAGTACTTC,CASRPDRGLFYEQYF
-,TRBJ2-1,TRBD1,TRBV5-4,TGTGCCAGCAGCACACCGGGACAGGTGGGATCGGGTGAGCAGTTCTTC,CASSTPGQVGSGEQFF
-,TRBJ1-1,-,TRBV5-1,TGCGCCAGCAGCTTGGGGGAGCTCGCTGAAGCTTTCTTT,CASSLGELAEAFF
-,TRBJ1-4,TRBD1,TRBV7-8,TGTGCCAGCAGCCGAGGGATGATACAGGGGGCACAGGAAAAACTGTTTTTT,CASSRGMIQGAQEKLFF
-,TRBJ2-5,-,TRBV7-2,TGTGCCAGCAGCTTCTCTGGGCGGGTCCGGGGGGAGACCCAGTACTTC,CASSFSGRVRGETQYF
-,TRBJ1-2,-,TRBV5-1,TGCGCCAGCAGCTTGGATCGGGTTTTGGGCTATGGCTACACCTTC,CASSLDRVLGYGYTF
-,TRBJ2-2,-,TRBV7-3,TGTGCCAGCAGCTTAACCTCCGGGTACACCGGGGAGCTGTTTTTT,CASSLTSGYTGELFF